Listed here are 8 T cell receptor beta chains from one sample, sequenced in a study of CD8+ T cells in alopecia areata. Extracted from the samples, RNA was reverse transcribed into cDNA to serve as the sequencing template. Using immunoSEQ multiplex PCR, the repertoire was profiled, and TCRdb retains in-frame clones only, with some absent. The top ten hold roughly 19% of the sample, which has 160,000 or so clones, about 53% seen once. The sample consisted of CD8+ T cells sorted from blood, taken at week 0. These receptors originate from a human donor with alopecia areata.

In its sample, this clone was seen once. The chain is built from TRBV29-1 and TRBJ1-2; a possible D gene is TRBD1 (5 bases). Trimming shortened V by 7 bases and J by 7 bases, and 19 bases separated the two germline ends. The CDR3 totals 13 residues. CDR1 SQVTM and CDR2 ANQGSEA come from the germline V gene. This chain's CDR3 is CSAPLSGPGGYTF. The CDR3 nucleotides are TGCAGCGCCCCGTTGTCAGGGCCCGGTGGCTACACCTTC. Variable domain in full (rest from reference TRBV29-1 and TRBJ1-2): SAVISQKPSRDICQRGTSLTIQCQVDSQVTMMFWYRQQPGQSLTLIATANQGSEATYESGFVIDKFPISRPNLTFSTLTVSNMSPEDSSIYLCSAPLSGPGGYTFGSGTRLTVV.

The V call is TRBV30, the J call TRBJ1-2; 10 nucleotides align to TRBD1. This CDR3 is built from 14 residues. Germline values: CDR1 GTSNPN, CDR2 SVGIG (reference sequence). V lost 3 bases to trimming and J lost 7 bases; unmatched junction nucleotides: 8. The CDR3 DNA sequence: TGTGCCTGGAGCGAGACAGGGGGCACGGGTGGCTACACCTTC. Translated, it gives CAWSETGGTGGYTF. The whole variable domain, remainder taken from reference TRBV30 and TRBJ1-2, is SQTIHQWPATLVQPVGSPLSLECTVEGTSNPNLYWYRQAAGRGLQLLFYSVGIGQISSEVPQNLSASRPQDRQFILSSKKLLLSDSGFYLCAWSETGGTGGYTFGSGTRLTVV.

This clone occurred a few times. This chain connects TRBV4-3 to TRBJ2-7; D gene unclear. The CDR3 is 13 amino acids. V shed 0 bases and J shed 3 bases, with 6 bases lying between them. The germline V gene has CDR1 LGHNA and CDR2 YSLEER. The CDR3 is CASSQDKNYEQYF. In DNA form, the CDR3 reads TGCGCCAGCAGCCAAGATAAAAACTACGAGCAGTACTTC.

This clone has more than one count but fewer than ten. This rearrangement joins TRBV10-3 to TRBJ1-6; D unresolved. Germline CDR1 reads ENHRY; CDR2 reads SYGVKD. The CDR3 is 17 residues long. V was pared by 3 bases and J by 6 bases, with 18 bases between. CDR3 nucleotide sequence: TGTGCCATCAGTGATACTCCGGATCGGATCGGTAATTCACCCCTCCACTTT. Translated, it gives CAISDTPDRIGNSPLHF.

The sample holds a few counts of this clone. This rearrangement joins TRBV6-6 to TRBJ2-3, with 8 bases fitting TRBD2. Germline CDR1 and CDR2: MNHNY and SVGAGI (reference sequence). Germline trimming cut 7 bases from V and 0 bases from J; bases unmatched to any gene: 6. The CDR3 spans 15 residues. CDR3 in amino acids: CASNGRLASTDTQYF. CDR3 DNA sequence: TGTGCCAGCAACGGACGACTAGCGAGCACAGATACGCAGTATTTT.

This chain joins TRBV6-5 and TRBJ2-3, with D possibly being TRBD1 (5 bases). V dropped 5 bases and J dropped 6 bases, with 12 bases sitting between them. The CDR3 loop spans 13 amino acids. Germline assignment: CDR1 MNHEY and CDR2 SVGAGI. The CDR3 here is CASSPFPGDTQYF. The CDR3 coding sequence is TGTGCCAGCAGTCCTTTTCCAGGGGATACGCAGTATTTT.

This clone was seen only a few times. This chain uses TRBV6-6 with TRBJ2-2; 10 nucleotides line up with TRBD1. Germline assignment: CDR1 MNHNY and CDR2 SVGAGI (reference sequence). J lost 5 bases, V lost 5 bases, and 5 bases had no gene match. The CDR3 spans 15 residues. The CDR3 reads CASSAGQGITGELFF. DNA for the CDR3: TGTGCCAGCAGTGCGGGACAGGGGATTACCGGGGAGCTGTTTTTT.

This clone was observed a few times. The V gene is TRBV4-3, the J gene TRBJ1-5, with a weak D call TRBD1 (5 bases). Trimming stripped 0 bases from V and 6 bases from J, with 6 bases between. Germline V gene data show CDR1 as LGHNA and CDR2 as YSLEER. This CDR3 has 13 amino acids. The CDR3 coding sequence is TGCGCCAGCAGCCAAGATGGGGGTCAGCCCCAGCATTTT. This translates into CASSQDGGQPQHF.